This is a list of T cell receptor beta chains from one sample in a study of blood T cells in healthy people across ages. TCRdb fed the 5' RACE reads into MiXCR, producing one record per CDR3 protein. The sample has some 710,000 distinct CDR3 sequences, 46% seen once. Sequenced input: blood. The receptors come from a man older than 75 in good health. The CDR3 runs from the conserved cysteine through the conserved F or W. A D gene is named only where the DNA matches it firmly. Clone size appears in some rows only: once, few, many, or a class for an expanded clone.

TRBV6-2/TRBV6-3	once	15	TRBD1	TRBJ1-2	CASTGTGYSNYGYTF	TGTGCCAGCACCGGGACAGGATACTCCAACTATGGCTACACCTTC
TRBV20-1	-	15	TRBD2	TRBJ2-7	CSASGLAGPFNEQYF	TGCAGTGCTAGCGGACTAGCGGGCCCTTTCAACGAGCAGTACTTC
TRBV7-2	few	16	TRBD2	TRBJ2-1	CASTPLRGAGENEQFF	TGTGCCAGCACTCCCCTCCGGGGAGCGGGAGAGAATGAGCAGTTCTTC
TRBV7-9	few	15	TRBD2	TRBJ2-3	CASSFSGISRDTQYF	TGTGCCAGCAGCTTTAGCGGGATATCACGAGATACGCAGTATTTT
TRBV11-3	-	15	TRBD1	TRBJ2-1	CASSIGGTGGDEQFF	TGTGCCAGCAGCATAGGAGGGACAGGGGGGGATGAGCAGTTCTTC
TRBV4-3	-	16	TRBD1	TRBJ2-3	CASSQGGQGIGDTQYF	TGCGCCAGCAGCCAAGGGGGACAGGGTATCGGAGATACGCAGTATTTT
TRBV7-6	-	14	-	TRBJ2-5	CASSLAGYAETQYF	TGTGCCAGCAGCTTAGCCGGTTATGCGGAGACCCAGTACTTC
TRBV11-2	-	15	-	TRBJ2-7	CASSREAGNSYEQYF	TGTGCCAGCAGCCGTGAGGCGGGAAACTCCTACGAGCAGTACTTC
TRBV5-1	-	11	-	TRBJ2-1	CASSGAQEQFF	TGCGCCAGCAGCGGGGCACAGGAGCAGTTCTTC
TRBV12-3/TRBV12-4	-	14	-	TRBJ2-7	CASSLGLAQYEQYF	TGTGCCAGCAGTTTGGGGCTAGCGCAATACGAGCAGTACTTC
TRBV25-1	-	15	TRBD1	TRBJ1-6	CASSQDRGLNSPLHF	TGTGCCAGCAGCCAGGACAGGGGGCTTAATTCACCCCTCCACTTT
TRBV12-3/TRBV12-4	-	15	-	TRBJ2-5	CASSPLGNDGNEQYF	TGTGCCAGCAGTCCACTGGGCAATGACGGCAATGAGCAGTACTTC
TRBV6-6	-	16	TRBD1	TRBJ1-5	CASSYVTGGGNQPQHF	TGTGCCAGCAGTTACGTAACAGGGGGTGGCAATCAGCCCCAGCATTTT
TRBV20-1	-	15	TRBD2	TRBJ2-3	CSALTSGGSTDTQYF	TGCAGTGCGTTAACTAGCGGGGGTAGTACAGATACGCAGTATTTT
TRBV12-3/TRBV12-4	-	14	TRBD1	TRBJ2-7	CASLSGGRDNEQYF	TGTGCCAGTCTGTCAGGGGGTAGGGACAATGAGCAGTACTTC
TRBV6-1	few	15	TRBD2	TRBJ2-5	CASSEVKGRGETQYF	TGTGCCAGCAGTGAAGTGAAGGGGAGGGGAGAGACCCAGTACTTC
TRBV5-1	few	14	TRBD1	TRBJ1-2	CASSRDRSNYGYTF	TGCGCCAGCAGTAGGGACAGGAGTAACTATGGCTACACCTTC
TRBV7-3	few	18	TRBD2	TRBJ2-3	CASSLLGWTSGTTDTQYF	TGTGCCAGCAGCTTATTGGGCTGGACTAGCGGGACCACAGATACGCAGTATTTT
TRBV14	-	17	TRBD2	TRBJ2-1	CASSQDRIAGGQETQFF	TGTGCCAGCAGCCAAGATCGGATAGCGGGAGGTCAGGAGACCCAGTTCTTC
TRBV2	-	15	-	TRBJ2-1	CASSNGLLQGNEQFF	TGTGCCAGCAGTAATGGCCTTCTTCAAGGCAATGAGCAGTTCTTC
TRBV12-3/TRBV12-4	-	17	TRBD2	TRBJ2-1	CASSSTGTSEFYNEQFF	TGTGCCAGCAGTTCTACCGGGACTAGCGAGTTCTACAATGAGCAGTTCTTC
TRBV7-9	many	16	TRBD1	TRBJ2-5	CASSLADRGNLETQYF	TGTGCCAGCAGCTTGGCGGACAGGGGGAATCTGGAGACCCAGTACTTC
TRBV12-3/TRBV12-4	-	14	-	TRBJ2-2	CASERAALTGELFF	TGTGCCAGCGAAAGAGCAGCTCTTACCGGGGAGCTGTTTTTT
TRBV28	-	14	-	TRBJ2-3	CASNPGGQTDTQYF	TGTGCCAGCAACCCCGGGGGGCAGACAGATACGCAGTATTTT
TRBV20-1	few	20	TRBD2	TRBJ2-3	CSARLRLAGGPVGRTDTQYF	TGCAGTGCTAGACTCCGACTAGCGGGAGGGCCGGTCGGGCGCACAGATACGCAGTATTTT
TRBV30	-	16	TRBD2	TRBJ2-7	CAWRETSPLASNEQYF	TGTGCCTGGCGAGAGACTAGCCCCCTCGCATCTAACGAGCAGTACTTC
TRBV3-1	-	14	TRBD1	TRBJ1-4	CASSDRVTNEKLFF	TGTGCCAGCAGCGACAGGGTGACTAATGAAAAACTGTTTTTT
TRBV5-4	-	14	TRBD1	TRBJ2-5	CASSRPGQQETQYF	TGTGCCAGCAGCCGACCGGGACAGCAAGAGACCCAGTACTTC
TRBV28	-	15	-	TRBJ1-6	CASSFSGSAGSPLHF	TGTGCCAGCAGTTTTTCGGGCAGTGCGGGTTCACCCCTCCACTTT
TRBV28	-	14	-	TRBJ1-2	CASSSGTLSGGYTF	TGTGCCAGCAGTTCCGGGACCCTCTCAGGGGGCTACACCTTC
TRBV21-1	-	16	-	TRBJ2-4	CASSIGLAAAKNIQYF	TGTGCCAGCAGCATCGGACTAGCGGCTGCCAAAAACATTCAGTACTTC
TRBV28	-	17	TRBD2	TRBJ2-1	CASSSGLPGRGYNEQFF	TGTGCCAGCAGTTCAGGACTCCCAGGGAGGGGTTACAATGAGCAGTTCTTC
TRBV2	few	15	-	TRBJ1-5	CASSLNRVSNQPQHF	TGTGCCAGCAGCTTGAACAGGGTCAGCAATCAGCCCCAGCATTTT
TRBV5-5	-	16	TRBD1	TRBJ2-7	CASSNIGTGSSYEQYF	TGTGCCAGCAGCAATATTGGGACAGGGAGCTCCTACGAGCAGTACTTC
TRBV20-1	-	14	TRBD1	TRBJ2-7	CSARQGSNSYEQYF	TGCAGTGCGCGACAGGGGTCAAACTCCTACGAGCAGTACTTC
TRBV20-1	many	18	-	TRBJ2-1	CSARIPSSFPGKLNEQFF	TGCAGTGCTAGAATACCAAGCTCCTTCCCCGGAAAGTTGAATGAGCAGTTCTTC
TRBV5-1	-	15	TRBD2	TRBJ2-7	CASSRTPGLASEQYF	TGCGCCAGCAGCCGAACCCCGGGACTAGCAAGCGAGCAGTACTTC
TRBV9	once	15	TRBD2	TRBJ2-7	CASSGVPGGPNEQYF	TGTGCCAGCAGCGGAGTACCGGGAGGGCCAAACGAGCAGTACTTC
TRBV7-2	-	15	-	TRBJ2-5	CASSLSPLVQETQYF	TGTGCCAGCAGCTTAAGTCCCCTGGTACAAGAGACCCAGTACTTC
TRBV5-1	-	17	-	TRBJ2-5	CASSLAAGTPGQETQYF	TGCGCCAGCAGCTTGGCAGCGGGGACACCTGGCCAAGAGACCCAGTACTTC
TRBV5-1	-	13	-	TRBJ2-7	CASSLVVNNEQYF	TGCGCCAGCAGCTTGGTTGTTAACAATGAGCAGTACTTC
TRBV20-1	-	13	-	TRBJ1-5	CSASEGVNQPQHF	TGCAGTGCTAGTGAGGGGGTTAATCAGCCCCAGCATTTT
TRBV4-3	few	14	-	TRBJ1-1	CASSQETLNTEAFF	TGCGCCAGCAGCCAGGAGACATTGAACACTGAAGCTTTCTTT
TRBV12-3/TRBV12-4	-	16	-	TRBJ2-1	CASRSRTNSYDNEQFF	TGTGCCAGCCGATCTCGGACAAATTCGTACGACAATGAGCAGTTCTTC
TRBV12-3/TRBV12-4	many	15	TRBD1	TRBJ2-7	CASSWDSSRGYEQYF	TGTGCCAGCAGTTGGGACAGCTCCAGGGGCTACGAGCAGTACTTC
TRBV5-1	-	15	-	TRBJ2-7	CASSLASLLGSEQYF	TGCGCCAGCAGCTTGGCCAGCTTATTGGGCTCCGAGCAGTACTTC
TRBV7-2	many	15	-	TRBJ2-3	CASSPSGLPTDTQYF	TGTGCCAGCAGCCCCTCCGGACTACCCACAGATACGCAGTATTTT
TRBV12-3/TRBV12-4	few	13	TRBD1	TRBJ1-2	CASSGDRNYGYTF	TGTGCCAGCAGTGGGGACAGGAACTATGGCTACACCTTC
TRBV11-3	few	15	-	TRBJ2-1	CASSATLSSYNEQFF	TGTGCCAGCAGCGCCACTCTGAGCTCCTACAATGAGCAGTTCTTC
TRBV20-1	-	12	-	TRBJ2-3	CSASRVTETQYF	TGCAGTGCTAGCAGGGTCACAGAGACGCAGTATTTT
TRBV20-1	many	14	TRBD2	TRBJ2-1	CSARGLADYNEQFF	TGCAGTGCCCGAGGGCTAGCGGACTACAATGAGCAGTTCTTC
TRBV12-3/TRBV12-4	few	13	-	TRBJ2-5	CASSFDRQETQYF	TGTGCCAGCAGTTTCGACAGACAAGAGACCCAGTACTTC